This TCR beta chain was identified during a study of shared T cell receptors in the human thymus. The data were produced by immunoSEQ multiplex PCR, yet TCRdb's version contains in-frame clones alone and is incomplete. Of hundreds of thousands of clones in the sample, 80% to 90% were seen once. The length of the CDR3 is 23 residues. Germline-derived CDR1 and CDR2 are MNHGY and SAAAGT. Trimming pared 6 bases from V and 8 bases from J, leaving 41 bases between. These data were also reused for a study on human thymus T cells. This second study notes: The sample donors, healthy Finnish infants, were having corrective surgery for congenital heart defects. Resections removed during corrective heart surgery provided the thymus tissue used. Apparent skewing of V and J gene usage characterized both thymic and blood repertoires. Highly overlapping thymic repertoires in unrelated individuals were reported by related research.

The clonotype was recovered from a boy in the first two years of life with a congenital heart defect. The chain has TRBV6-8 and TRBJ1-6; D possibly corresponds to TRBD1 (6 bases). Sequenced input: thymocytes. The CDR3 sequence is CASRVAQPGPRALGGFGDSPLHF. The DNA for the CDR3 is TGTGCCAGCAGAGTAGCACAGCCAGGACCCAGGGCGTTAGGGGGATTTGGTGATTCACCCCTCCACTTT.